These T cell receptor beta chains were read from a single sample in a study of T cell changes during pregnancy in multiple sclerosis. Clones were sequenced by immunoSEQ multiplex PCR, and TCRdb holds only the in-frame ones, with some missing. The top ten clones hold more than 3% of a sample with roughly 29,000 clones, about 89% of them seen once. Sequencing was performed on CD4+ T cells from peripheral blood mononuclear cells, taken in the first trimester of pregnancy. Receptors were obtained from a female donor in good health, enrolled as a control in a pregnancy study. Both conserved end residues are part of each CDR3. A D gene is named only where the DNA matches it firmly. Only part of the rows carry a size: once, few, many, or a class if the clone is expanded.

cdr3_nt,cdr3_aa,v_call,d_call,clone_size,j_call
TGTGCCAGCAGCTTCACAAACGCGGGGCCTAACTATGGCTACACCTTC,CASSFTNAGPNYGYTF,TRBV7-9,.,.,TRBJ1-2
TGTGCCAGCAGCTTACGGGACAGGGTATCCACCGGGGAGCTGTTTTTT,CASSLRDRVSTGELFF,TRBV11-3,TRBD1,.,TRBJ2-2
TGTGCCAGTAGCATCGGGACTAGCGACGAGCAGTACTTC,CASSIGTSDEQYF,TRBV19,TRBD2,.,TRBJ2-7
TGTGCCAGCAGTAGCAGGGGTGGGGAGACCCAGTACTTC,CASSSRGGETQYF,TRBV27,.,.,TRBJ2-5
TGTGCCAGTCTCTCGAGCAGGGCTAGCACAGATACGCAGTATTTT,CASLSSRASTDTQYF,TRBV6-5,.,.,TRBJ2-3
TGCGCCAGCAGCCACCCAGGGACAGGGCCCTACGAGCAGTACTTC,CASSHPGTGPYEQYF,TRBV4-1,TRBD1,.,TRBJ2-7
TGTGCCAGCAGCTGGGACAGGTCCGGGGAGCTGTTTTTT,CASSWDRSGELFF,TRBV11-3,TRBD1,once,TRBJ2-2
TGTGCCAGCCCCGTCTCCTACGAGCAGTACTTC,CASPVSYEQYF,TRBV7-3,.,.,TRBJ2-7
TGCGCCAGCAGCCCGACGACAGGGGAAGGCGAGCAGTACTTC,CASSPTTGEGEQYF,TRBV4-1,TRBD1,.,TRBJ2-7
TGCGCCAGCAGCTTGGCCTTACAAGACAATGAGCAGTTCTTC,CASSLALQDNEQFF,TRBV5-1,.,.,TRBJ2-1
TGTGCCAGCAGCTTTAGGGGAAGCTACGAGCAGTACTTC,CASSFRGSYEQYF,TRBV7-9,.,.,TRBJ2-7